Listed here are 10 T cell receptor beta chains from one sample, sequenced in a study of OX40 agonist ivuxolimab in advanced cancers. Produced via immunoSEQ multiplex PCR; TCRdb's table is partial and in-frame only. Of around 140,000 clones listed, around nine tenths were seen once; the top ten hold 0.85% to 1.4%. Sequences were derived from CD4+ or CD8+ T cells sorted from blood, sampled in a trial of the OX40 agonist ivuxolimab. These receptors were collected from an adult with an advanced solid tumor such as melanoma, head and neck, liver or kidney cancer.

The CDR3 reads CASSLTGSDTGELFF. CDR3 DNA sequence: TGTGCCAGCAGCCTAACAGGGTCCGACACCGGGGAGCTGTTTTTT. The chain links TRBV11-2 to TRBJ2-2, with D perhaps matching TRBD1 (6 bases). This CDR3 region has 15 residues. Trimming pared 5 bases from V and 3 bases from J, leaving 13 bases between. CDR1 is SGHAT, CDR2 FQNNGV, per germline. Variable domain in full (rest from reference TRBV11-2 and TRBJ2-2): EAGVAQSPRYKIIEKRQSVAFWCNPISGHATLYWYQQILGQGPKLLIQFQNNGVVDDSQLPKDRFSAERLKGVDSTLKIQPAKLEDSAVYLCASSLTGSDTGELFFGEGSRLTVL.

V gene TRBV6-6 combines with J gene TRBJ2-6; 10 bases are a match to TRBD2. CDR1 is MNHNY and CDR2 is SVGAGI in the germline V gene (reference sequence). J lost 0 bases, V lost 8 bases, and 4 bases had no gene match. This CDR3 has 16 residues. The CDR3 nucleotides read TGTGCCAGCCGACTAGCGGGCTTCTCTGGGGCCAACGTCCTGACTTTC. Its protein is CASRLAGFSGANVLTF.

This chain uses TRBV18 with TRBJ1-1; D is unclear. The V gene lost 3 bases and the J gene lost 7 bases, with 12 bases spanning the gap. The CDR3 sequence is 13 residues long. The germline gives CDR1 KGHSH, CDR2 LQKENI. The CDR3: CASSPDFSGEAFF. DNA for the CDR3: TGTGCCAGCTCACCCGATTTCAGTGGTGAAGCTTTCTTT.

The V call is TRBV28, the J call TRBJ2-7; TRBD1 agrees at 9 bases. This CDR3 spans 14 amino acids. Germline CDR1 and CDR2: MDHEN and SYDVKM. V lost 1 base to trimming and J lost 7 bases; unmatched junction nucleotides: 5. Here the CDR3 reads CASSLLGQGQEQYF. CDR3 DNA: TGTGCCAGCAGTTTATTGGGACAGGGTCAAGAGCAGTACTTC.

CDR3 protein: CAVMAGANTGELFF. CDR3 DNA: TGTGCCGTGATGGCGGGAGCGAACACCGGGGAGCTGTTTTTT. The rearrangement uses TRBV6-5 and TRBJ2-2, with 7 bases lining up with TRBD2. Germline V gene sequence: CDR1 MNHEY, CDR2 SVGAGI. This CDR3 is built from 14 residues. The ends lost 11 bases at V and 0 bases at J; junction bases unmatched: 6.

This chain connects TRBV7-2 to TRBJ2-7; 14 nucleotides line up with TRBD2. Unmatched junction bases numbered 6, after V lost 5 bases and J lost 6 bases. CDR3 length: 15 residues. Germline assignment: CDR1 SGHTA and CDR2 FQGNSA. DNA for the CDR3: TGTGCCAGCAGCGTCGGACTAGCGGGAGGATCCGAGCAGTACTTC. Encoded protein: CASSVGLAGGSEQYF.

This clone came up a few times. The rearrangement links TRBV6-4 to TRBJ1-5, with 7 bases identical to TRBD1. Germline V gives CDR1 MRHNA, CDR2 SNTAGT. This CDR3 has 13 amino acids. V lost 5 bases to trimming and J lost 7 bases; unmatched junction nucleotides: 5. The CDR3 DNA reads TGTGCCAGCAGTCCTGACAGGGACCAGCCCCAGCATTTT. Its translation: CASSPDRDQPQHF.

V and J are TRBV19 and TRBJ2-1; D call uncertain. Per the germline V gene, CDR1 is LNHDA and CDR2 is SQIVND (reference sequence). Trimming shortened V by 10 bases and J by 3 bases, and 16 bases separated the two germline ends. There are 14 residues in the CDR3. The CDR3 is CATTPSDLYNEQFF. DNA of the CDR3: TGTGCCACCACTCCGAGCGACCTCTACAATGAGCAGTTCTTC.

This chain connects TRBV27 to TRBJ1-4; D remains ambiguous. CDR3 size: 14 residues. V shed 6 bases and J shed 11 bases, with 19 bases lying between them. Germline V CDR1 and CDR2: MNHEY, SMNVEV (reference sequence). CDR3 region: CASRRLEYEAKLFF. The CDR3 DNA reads as TGTGCCAGCAGAAGATTGGAGTATGAAGCGAAACTGTTTTTT.

The chain combines TRBV19 with TRBJ1-5, with D perhaps matching TRBD1 (6 bases). This CDR3 spans 14 amino acids. From germline, CDR1 is LNHDA and CDR2 SQIVND (reference sequence). V lost 2 bases and J lost 6, with 11 bases in between. The CDR3 nucleotides read TGTGCCAGTAGTATATGGGGGCAGGGTCAGCCCCAGCATTTT. Its translation is CASSIWGQGQPQHF.